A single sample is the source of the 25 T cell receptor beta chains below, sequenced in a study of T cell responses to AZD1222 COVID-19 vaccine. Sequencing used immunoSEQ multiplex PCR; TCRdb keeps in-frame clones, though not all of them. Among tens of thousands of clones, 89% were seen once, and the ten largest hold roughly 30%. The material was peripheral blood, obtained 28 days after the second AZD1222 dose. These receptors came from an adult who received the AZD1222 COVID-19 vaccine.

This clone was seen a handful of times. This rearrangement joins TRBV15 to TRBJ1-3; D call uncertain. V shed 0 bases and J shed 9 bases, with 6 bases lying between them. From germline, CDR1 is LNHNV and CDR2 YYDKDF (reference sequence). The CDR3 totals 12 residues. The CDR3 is CATSRDPVTIYF. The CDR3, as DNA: TGTGCCACCAGCAGAGATCCTGTCACCATATATTTT. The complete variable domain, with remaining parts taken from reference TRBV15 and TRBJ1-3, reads DAMVIQNPRYQVTQFGKPVTLSCSQTLNHNVMYWYQQKSSQAPKLLFHYYDKDFNNEADTPDNFQSRRPNTSFCFLDIRSPGLGDTAMYLCATSRDPVTIYFGEGSWLTVV.

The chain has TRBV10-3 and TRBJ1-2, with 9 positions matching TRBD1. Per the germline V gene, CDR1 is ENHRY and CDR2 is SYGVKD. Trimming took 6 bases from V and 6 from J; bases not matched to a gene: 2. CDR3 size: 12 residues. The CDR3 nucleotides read TGTGCCATCAGGAGGGACAGGGATGGCTACACCTTC. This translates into CAIRRDRDGYTF.

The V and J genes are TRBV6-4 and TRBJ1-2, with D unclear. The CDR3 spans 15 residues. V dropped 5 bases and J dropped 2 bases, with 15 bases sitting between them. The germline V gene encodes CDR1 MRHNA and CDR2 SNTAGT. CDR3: CASSYDSGENYGYTF. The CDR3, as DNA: TGTGCCAGCAGTTATGACTCCGGGGAGAACTATGGCTACACCTTC.

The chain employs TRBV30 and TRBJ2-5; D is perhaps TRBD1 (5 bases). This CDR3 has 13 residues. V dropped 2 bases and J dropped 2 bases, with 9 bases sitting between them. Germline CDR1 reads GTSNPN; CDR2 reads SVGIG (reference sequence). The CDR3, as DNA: TGTGCCTGGAGTACCACAGGACAAGAGACCCAGTACTTC. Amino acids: CAWSTTGQETQYF.

Written as DNA, the CDR3 is TGTGCCAGCAGCTGGGACAGGGTTGTATCCTACAATGAGCAGTTCTTC. It encodes CASSWDRVVSYNEQFF. The chain recombines TRBV7-8 with TRBJ2-1; the match to TRBD1 covers 9 bases. Unmatched junction bases numbered 5, after V lost 4 bases and J lost 1 base. This CDR3 is built from 16 residues. Looked up from germline, CDR1 is SGHVS and CDR2 is FQNEAQ.

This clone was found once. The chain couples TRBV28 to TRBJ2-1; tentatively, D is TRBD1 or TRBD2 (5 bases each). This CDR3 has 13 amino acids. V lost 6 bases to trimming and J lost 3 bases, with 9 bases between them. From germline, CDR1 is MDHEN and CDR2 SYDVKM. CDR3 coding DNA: TGTGCCAGCAGGGGGACGGGCTACAATGAGCAGTTCTTC. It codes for CASRGTGYNEQFF. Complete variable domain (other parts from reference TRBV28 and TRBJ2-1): DVKVTQSSRYLVKRTGEKVFLECVQDMDHENMFWYRQDPGLGLRLIYFSYDVKMKEKGDIPEGYSVSREKKERFSLILESASTNQTSMYLCASRGTGYNEQFFGPGTRLTVL.

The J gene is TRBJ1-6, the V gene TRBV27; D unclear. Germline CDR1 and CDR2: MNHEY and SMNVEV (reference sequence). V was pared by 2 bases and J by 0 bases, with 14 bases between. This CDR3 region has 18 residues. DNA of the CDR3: TGTGCCAGCAGTTTAAAGCAGGTTTCTAGCTCCTATAATTCACCCCTCCACTTT. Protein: CASSLKQVSSSYNSPLHF.

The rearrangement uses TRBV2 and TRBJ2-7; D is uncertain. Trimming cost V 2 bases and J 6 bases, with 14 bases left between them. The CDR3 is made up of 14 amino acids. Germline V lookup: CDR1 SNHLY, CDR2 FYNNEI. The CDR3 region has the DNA TGTGCCAGCAGTGAATCTGTGGAAGGCTCCGAGCAGTACTTC. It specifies CASSESVEGSEQYF.

This chain's CDR3 is CAWRALGASGNTIYF. CDR3 in DNA: TGTGCCTGGAGAGCCCTCGGGGCATCTGGAAACACCATATATTTT. This chain joins TRBV30 and TRBJ1-3, with D possibly matching TRBD1 (5 bases). CDR3 size: 15 residues. CDR1 is GTSNPN and CDR2 is SVGIG in the germline V gene (reference sequence). Trimming pared 3 bases from V and 1 base from J, leaving 13 bases between.

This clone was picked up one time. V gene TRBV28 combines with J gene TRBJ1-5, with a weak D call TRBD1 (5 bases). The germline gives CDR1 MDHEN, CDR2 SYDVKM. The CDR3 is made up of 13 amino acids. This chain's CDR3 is CGGGTASRQPQHF. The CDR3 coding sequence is TGTGGGGGGGGGACTGCTAGTCGTCAGCCCCAGCATTTT. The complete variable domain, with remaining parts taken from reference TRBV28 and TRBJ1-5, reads DVKVTQSSRYLVKRTGEKVFLECVQDMDHENMFWYRQDPGLGLRLIYFSYDVKMKEKGDIPEGYSVSREKKERFSLILESASTNQTSMYLCGGGTASRQPQHFGDGTRLSIL.

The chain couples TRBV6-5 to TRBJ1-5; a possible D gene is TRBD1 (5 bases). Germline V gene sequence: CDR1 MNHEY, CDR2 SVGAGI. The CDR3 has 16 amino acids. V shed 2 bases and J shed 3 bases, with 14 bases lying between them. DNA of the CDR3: TGTGCCAGCAGTTACGCAGGGTCACTGGACAATCAGCCCCAGCATTTT. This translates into CASSYAGSLDNQPQHF.

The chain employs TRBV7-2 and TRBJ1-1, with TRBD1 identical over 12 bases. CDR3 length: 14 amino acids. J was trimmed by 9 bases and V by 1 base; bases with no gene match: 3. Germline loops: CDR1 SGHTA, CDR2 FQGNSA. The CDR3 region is CASSLEGQGAKAFF. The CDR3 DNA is TGTGCCAGCAGCTTAGAGGGACAGGGGGCAAAAGCTTTCTTT.

This CDR3 reads CASSRAGLTYEQYF. For the CDR3, the DNA is TGTGCCAGCAGCCGAGCGGGACTGACCTACGAGCAGTACTTC. The chain combines TRBV7-9 with TRBJ2-7; TRBD2 matches at 7 bases. V shed 5 bases and J 2 bases; nucleotides not matched to a gene: 6. The CDR3 is 14 residues long. CDR1 is SEHNR and CDR2 is FQNEAQ in the germline V gene (reference sequence).

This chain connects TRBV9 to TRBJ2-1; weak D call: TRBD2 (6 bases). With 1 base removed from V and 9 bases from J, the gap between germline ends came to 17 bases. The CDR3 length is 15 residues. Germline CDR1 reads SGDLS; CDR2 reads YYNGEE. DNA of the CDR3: TGTGCCAGCAGCGTAATAGGACTGACCGGGGGTGAGCAGTTCTTC. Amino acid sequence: CASSVIGLTGGEQFF.

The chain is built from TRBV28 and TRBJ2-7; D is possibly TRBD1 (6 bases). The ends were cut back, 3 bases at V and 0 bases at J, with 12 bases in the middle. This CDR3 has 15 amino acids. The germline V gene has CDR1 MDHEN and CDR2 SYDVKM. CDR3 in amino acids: CASSFLDRSSYEQYF. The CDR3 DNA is TGTGCCAGCAGTTTCTTAGACAGGTCCTCCTACGAGCAGTACTTC.

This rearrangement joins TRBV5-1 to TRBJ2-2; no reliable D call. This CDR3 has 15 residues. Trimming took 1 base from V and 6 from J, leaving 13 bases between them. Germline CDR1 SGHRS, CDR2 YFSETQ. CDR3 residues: CASSLLSPSAGELFF. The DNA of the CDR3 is TGCGCCAGCAGCTTGTTGTCCCCGAGCGCCGGGGAGCTGTTTTTT.

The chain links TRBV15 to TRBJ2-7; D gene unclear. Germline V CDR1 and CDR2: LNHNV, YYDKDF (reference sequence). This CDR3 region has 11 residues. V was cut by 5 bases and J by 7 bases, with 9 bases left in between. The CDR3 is CATSSLGEQYF. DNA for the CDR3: TGTGCCACCAGCTCCCTCGGGGAGCAGTACTTC.

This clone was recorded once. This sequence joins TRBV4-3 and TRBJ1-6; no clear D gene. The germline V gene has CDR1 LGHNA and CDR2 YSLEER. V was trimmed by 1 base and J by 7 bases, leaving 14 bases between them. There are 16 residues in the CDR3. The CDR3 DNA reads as TGCGCCAGCAGCCAAGCCTGGGAGGAGATCAATTCACCCCTCCACTTT. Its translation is CASSQAWEEINSPLHF.

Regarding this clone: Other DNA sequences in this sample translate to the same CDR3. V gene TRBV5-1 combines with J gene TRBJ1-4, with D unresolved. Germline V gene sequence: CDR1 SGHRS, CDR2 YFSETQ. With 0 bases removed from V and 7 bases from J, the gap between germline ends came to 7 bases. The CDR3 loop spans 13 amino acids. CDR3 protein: CASSLDIGEKLFF. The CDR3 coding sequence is TGCGCCAGCAGCTTGGACATCGGTGAAAAACTGTTTTTT.

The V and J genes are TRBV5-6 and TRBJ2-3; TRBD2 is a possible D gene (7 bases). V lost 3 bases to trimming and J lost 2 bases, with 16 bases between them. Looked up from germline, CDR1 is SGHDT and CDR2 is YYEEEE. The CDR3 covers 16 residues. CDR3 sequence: CASSWGGTGTTDTQYF. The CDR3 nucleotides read TGTGCCAGCAGCTGGGGGGGTACAGGGACCACAGATACGCAGTATTTT. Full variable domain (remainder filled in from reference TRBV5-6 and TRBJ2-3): DAGVTQSPTHLIKTRGQQVTLRCSPKSGHDTVSWYQQALGQGPQFIFQYYEEEERQRGNFPDRFSGHQFPNYSSELNVNALLLGDSALYLCASSWGGTGTTDTQYFGPGTRLTVL.

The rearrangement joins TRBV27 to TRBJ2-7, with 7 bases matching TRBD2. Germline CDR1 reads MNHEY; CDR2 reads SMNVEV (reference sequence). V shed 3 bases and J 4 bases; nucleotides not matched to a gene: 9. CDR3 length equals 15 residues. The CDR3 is CASSFWRGRSYEQYF. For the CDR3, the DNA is TGTGCCAGCAGTTTCTGGCGCGGGAGAAGTTACGAGCAGTACTTC.

In DNA, the CDR3 is TGTGCCAGCAGCTTAGAGGACCCGCGCCACACCGGGGAGCTGTTTTTT. Protein product: CASSLEDPRHTGELFF. The V call is TRBV7-6, the J call TRBJ2-2; D remains unclear. The V and J ends lost 1 base and 3 bases respectively, with 12 bases between them. This CDR3 is 16 amino acids long. The germline gives CDR1 SGHVS, CDR2 FNYEAQ.

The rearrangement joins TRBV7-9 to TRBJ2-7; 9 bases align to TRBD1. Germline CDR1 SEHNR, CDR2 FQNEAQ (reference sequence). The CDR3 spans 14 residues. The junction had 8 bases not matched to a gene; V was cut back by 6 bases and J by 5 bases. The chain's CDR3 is CASSPGQGFHEQYF. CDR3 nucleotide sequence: TGTGCCAGCAGTCCGGGACAGGGCTTCCACGAGCAGTACTTC.

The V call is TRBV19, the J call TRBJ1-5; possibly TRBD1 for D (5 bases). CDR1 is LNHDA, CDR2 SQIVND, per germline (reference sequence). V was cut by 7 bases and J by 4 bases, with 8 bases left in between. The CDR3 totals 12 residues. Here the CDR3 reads CASTGANQPQHF. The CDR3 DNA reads TGTGCCAGTACCGGGGCGAATCAGCCCCAGCATTTT.

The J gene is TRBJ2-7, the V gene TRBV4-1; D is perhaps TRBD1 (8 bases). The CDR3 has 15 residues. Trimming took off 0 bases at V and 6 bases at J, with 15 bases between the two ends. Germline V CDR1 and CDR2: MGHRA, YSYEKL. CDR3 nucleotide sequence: TGCGCCAGCAGCCAAGATTTACAGGGGGGGCGCGAGCAGTACTTC. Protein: CASSQDLQGGREQYF.